This T cell receptor beta chain is from a study of blood T cell repertoires in COVID-19. Across the whole study: T cells, B-cell-depleted T cells, or PBMCs provided the cDNA or gDNA that served as material.

Original data processing: For nucleated cells, counts were estimated from reference gene primer amplification. TCRdb's copy holds only in-frame clones and misses some; the assay was immunoSEQ multiplex PCR. V and J calls and clone size are copied from that table; D and trimming were computed from the DNA. The sample holds about 80,000 clones; roughly 76% are singletons and the top ten take 16%. Germline V gene data show CDR1 as SGHNT and CDR2 as YYREEE (reference sequence). The CDR3 is made up of 14 amino acids. With 4 bases removed from V and 5 bases from J, the gap between germline ends came to 15 bases.

The chain uses TRBV5-4 and TRBJ2-5, with a weak D call TRBD1 (6 bases). The sequenced sample consisted of peripheral blood. The clonotype was recovered from a man between 65 and 85 years old with active or convalescent COVID-19. The CDR3 reads CASSPSGTTETQYF. In DNA form, the CDR3 reads TGTGCCAGCAGCCCATCCGGGACAACGGAGACCCAGTACTTC.